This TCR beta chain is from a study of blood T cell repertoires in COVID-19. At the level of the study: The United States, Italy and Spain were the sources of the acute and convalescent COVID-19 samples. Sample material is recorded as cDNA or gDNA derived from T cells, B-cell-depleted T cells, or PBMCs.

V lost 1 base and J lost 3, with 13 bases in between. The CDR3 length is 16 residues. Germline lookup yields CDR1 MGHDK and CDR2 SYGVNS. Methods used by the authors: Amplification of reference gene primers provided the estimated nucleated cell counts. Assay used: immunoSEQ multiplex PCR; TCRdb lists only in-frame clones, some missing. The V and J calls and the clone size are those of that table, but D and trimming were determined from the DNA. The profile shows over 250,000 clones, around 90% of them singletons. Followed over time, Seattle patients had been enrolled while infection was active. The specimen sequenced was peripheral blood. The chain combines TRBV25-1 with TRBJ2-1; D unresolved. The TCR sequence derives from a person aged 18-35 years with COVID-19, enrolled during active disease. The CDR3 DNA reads TGTGCCAGCAGTGAATCCCTAGAGTCCCTCTACAATGAGCAGTTCTTC. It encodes CASSESLESLYNEQFF.